Below are 32 T cell receptor beta chains sequenced from a single sample in a study of cytomegalovirus exposure and HLA in healthy donors (dated by TCRdb to 2016 to 2017). Library preparation used the immunoSEQ multiplex PCR assay. For the multiplex PCR, a mixture combining 60 forward primers for TCR Vbeta segments and 13 reverse primers for TCR Jbeta segments was used. In its TCRdb copy, this immuneACCESS table keeps in-frame sequences only and misses some clones. Where compared with another copy, unresolved V genes explain less than half of these, and the others have no known cause. The sample table contains about 110,000 clones; only one count was recorded for 78% of them. The ten top clones hold around 1.3% of the sample. The sample taken for sequencing was PBMCs. The receptors come from a man younger than 45 in good health and CMV-seronegative.

J is TRBJ1-1 and V is TRBV28; 8 nucleotides match TRBD1. This CDR3 contains 14 residues. The junction had 4 bases not matched to a gene; V was cut back by 2 bases and J by 5 bases. Germline values: CDR1 MDHEN, CDR2 SYDVKM. CDR3 in DNA: TGTGCCAGCAGTTTAACAGGGGGAGAAACTGAAGCTTTCTTT. It translates to CASSLTGGETEAFF.

J is TRBJ2-3 and V is TRBV6-6; perhaps TRBD2 as D (5 bases). Trimming left V 5 bases short and J 0 bases short, with 9 bases between. Per the germline V gene, CDR1 is MNHNY and CDR2 is SVGAGI (reference sequence). The CDR3 totals 14 residues. The CDR3 here is CASSSGDSTDTQYF. As DNA, the CDR3 is TGTGCCAGCAGTAGCGGAGATAGCACAGATACGCAGTATTTT.

V and J are TRBV11-2 and TRBJ2-7; a possible D gene is TRBD1 (5 bases). Germline V gene sequence: CDR1 SGHAT, CDR2 FQNNGV. The CDR3 loop spans 14 amino acids. Deletions cut 5 bases from V and 0 bases from J, with 11 bases between. In DNA, the CDR3 is TGTGCCAGCAGCCCTGGCCAGGGCTCCTACGAGCAGTACTTC. Translating gives CASSPGQGSYEQYF.

The chain couples TRBV6-6 to TRBJ1-2, with TRBD1 matching 7 bases. This CDR3 spans 14 amino acids. The germline gives CDR1 MNHNY, CDR2 SVGAGI (reference sequence). V gave up 2 bases and J gave up 8 bases; unmatched junction bases: 8. DNA of the CDR3: TGTGCCAGCAGTTACGCGGGACAGTCCTCGGGCTACACCTTC. Amino acid sequence: CASSYAGQSSGYTF.

The chain is built from TRBV7-9 and TRBJ1-2, with 7 bases fitting TRBD1. This CDR3 is built from 14 residues. From germline, CDR1 is SEHNR and CDR2 FQNEAQ (reference sequence). The V segment lost 4 bases and the J segment 8 bases; nucleotides outside the gene matches: 10. CDR3 residues: CASSSADRVRGYTF. DNA of the CDR3: TGTGCCAGCAGCTCAGCCGACAGGGTTCGCGGCTACACCTTC.

The chain has TRBV4-2 and TRBJ2-7; D is ambiguous. The V gene lost 0 bases and the J gene lost 3 bases, with 12 bases spanning the gap. Germline V gives CDR1 LGHNA, CDR2 YNFKEQ. The CDR3 covers 15 residues. CDR3 coding DNA: TGTGCCAGCAGCCAAGATGTACAGCCCTTCTACGAGCAGTACTTC. Translation: CASSQDVQPFYEQYF.

This rearrangement joins TRBV28 to TRBJ2-7; D may be TRBD1 (5 bases). The CDR3 length is 14 residues. V shed 8 bases and J shed 1 base, with 15 bases lying between them. Germline CDR1 MDHEN, CDR2 SYDVKM. CDR3 DNA: TGTGCCAGCTGTGGGGCAGGGAAATCCTACGAGCAGTACTTC. Translation gives CASCGAGKSYEQYF.

The genes are TRBV30 and TRBJ2-7, with D possibly TRBD1 on 6 matching bases. This CDR3 is 12 amino acids long. Per the germline V gene, CDR1 is GTSNPN and CDR2 is SVGIG (reference sequence). V lost 5 bases and J 5 bases, leaving 13 bases between the germline ends. The CDR3 region has the DNA TGTGCCTGGGGGGCAGGGGAGAACGAGCAGTACTTC. Translation gives CAWGAGENEQYF.

The chain combines TRBV6-5 with TRBJ2-7; weak D call: TRBD1 (6 bases). Per the germline V gene, CDR1 is MNHEY and CDR2 is SVGAGI. The CDR3 is made up of 15 amino acids. V lost 1 base to trimming and J lost 3 bases, with 13 bases between them. The CDR3 DNA follows: TGTGCCAGCAGTTACTTCCAGGGGACGGGCTACGAGCAGTACTTC. Translation gives CASSYFQGTGYEQYF.

V usage is TRBV7-8 and J usage is TRBJ1-5; possibly TRBD1 for D (5 bases). Between the trimmed V and J ends, which lost 5 bases and 6 bases, there was a span of 11 bases. The CDR3 covers 13 residues. Germline V gene sequence: CDR1 SGHVS, CDR2 FQNEAQ. Here the CDR3 reads CASSGGLGQPQHF. The CDR3, as DNA: TGTGCCAGCAGCGGGGGGTTGGGTCAGCCCCAGCATTTT.

This clone was seen a handful of times. The chain recombines TRBV14 with TRBJ2-6; D may be TRBD1 (5 bases). Germline V gene data show CDR1 as SGHDN and CDR2 as FVKESK. V shed 3 bases and J shed 2 bases, with 11 bases lying between them. CDR3 length: 16 residues. The CDR3 coding sequence is TGTGCCAGCAGCCATCTCCAGGGTGCTGGGGCCAACGTCCTGACTTTC. Translated, it gives CASSHLQGAGANVLTF.

This chain connects TRBV7-2 to TRBJ1-4, with TRBD1 matching 8 bases. The CDR3 covers 12 residues. V was pared by 3 bases and J by 15 bases, with 6 bases of the junction left unmatched. Germline CDR1 is SGHTA and CDR2 is FQGNSA. The DNA for the CDR3 is TGTGCCAGCAGCTTTCGGACAGGGTGGATGTTTTTT. Encoded protein: CASSFRTGWMFF.

In nucleotides, the CDR3 is TGCAGAGCAGGGCGGAACTTTGAAGCTTTCTTT. It specifies CRAGRNFEAFF. This sequence joins TRBV20-1 and TRBJ1-1; a weak D match, TRBD1 (5 bases). The germline CDR1 and CDR2 sequences are DFQATT and SNEGSKA (reference sequence). This CDR3 spans 11 amino acids.

This clone occurred a few times. The chain combines TRBV27 with TRBJ2-5, with TRBD2 identical over 15 bases. V gave up 4 bases and J gave up 3 bases; unmatched junction bases: 12. Germline-derived CDR1 and CDR2 are MNHEY and SMNVEV (reference sequence). The CDR3 runs 19 residues. CDR3 loop: CASSSYEGTSGGPKETQYF. CDR3 sequence (DNA): TGTGCCAGCAGTTCCTACGAGGGGACTAGCGGGGGGCCTAAAGAGACCCAGTACTTC.

This clone was observed a handful of times. V usage is TRBV7-9 and J usage is TRBJ1-1; no clear D gene. The V end was cut by 3 bases, the J end by 0 bases, with 5 bases between. Germline CDR1 is SEHNR and CDR2 is FQNEAQ (reference sequence). The CDR3 totals 13 residues. For the CDR3, the DNA is TGTGCCAGCAGCTTTCTCGTGAACACTGAAGCTTTCTTT. Residues: CASSFLVNTEAFF. Complete variable domain (other parts from reference TRBV7-9 and TRBJ1-1): DTGVSQNPRHKITKRGQNVTFRCDPISEHNRLYWYRQTLGQGPEFLTYFQNEAQLEKSRLLSDRFSAERPKGSFSTLEIQRTEQGDSAMYLCASSFLVNTEAFFGQGTRLTVV.

The rearrangement links TRBV28 to TRBJ2-3; tentatively, D is TRBD2 (7 bases). The CDR3 contains 16 residues. Germline lookup yields CDR1 MDHEN and CDR2 SYDVKM. Deletions cut 7 bases from V and 1 base from J, with 18 bases between. This chain's CDR3 is CASNPAGALGTDTQYF. Here the CDR3 DNA reads TGTGCCAGCAACCCCGCGGGGGCGCTTGGCACAGATACGCAGTATTTT. Variable domain in full (rest from reference TRBV28 and TRBJ2-3): DVKVTQSSRYLVKRTGEKVFLECVQDMDHENMFWYRQDPGLGLRLIYFSYDVKMKEKGDIPEGYSVSREKKERFSLILESASTNQTSMYLCASNPAGALGTDTQYFGPGTRLTVL.

The rearrangement joins TRBV5-1 to TRBJ2-7, with D perhaps matching TRBD2 (5 bases). The CDR3 spans 12 residues. The germline CDR1 and CDR2 sequences are SGHRS and YFSETQ. Trimming stripped 4 bases from V and 7 bases from J, with 12 bases between. CDR3 DNA sequence: TGCGCCAGCAGCCCCTCCGGCGGGGAGCAGTACTTC. As protein: CASSPSGGEQYF. The variable domain in full, with the rest retrieved from reference TRBV5-1 and TRBJ2-7, is KAGVTQTPRYLIKTRGQQVTLSCSPISGHRSVSWYQQTPGQGLQFLFEYFSETQRNKGNFPGRFSGRQFSNSRSEMNVSTLELGDSALYLCASSPSGGEQYFGPGTRLTVT.

V is TRBV7-9 and J is TRBJ1-1; 9 bases align to TRBD1. The germline CDR1 and CDR2 sequences are SEHNR and FQNEAQ (reference sequence). Trimming took 5 bases from V and 10 from J; bases not matched to a gene: 8. This CDR3 contains 13 residues. The CDR3 region has the DNA TGTGCCAGCAGCCAGGGACAGGGACGCTCAGCTTTCTTT. It specifies CASSQGQGRSAFF.

The chain employs TRBV2 and TRBJ2-7, with 9 positions matching TRBD2. J lost 2 bases, V lost 10 bases, and 6 bases had no gene match. The CDR3 has 13 residues. CDR1 is SNHLY, CDR2 FYNNEI, per germline. The CDR3 is CATLAGATYEQYF. CDR3 coding DNA: TGTGCCACCTTAGCGGGGGCCACCTACGAGCAGTACTTC. Combining the CDR3 with reference TRBV2 and TRBJ2-7 gives the whole variable domain EPEVTQTPSHQVTQMGQEVILRCVPISNHLYFYWYRQILGQKVEFLVSFYNNEISEKSEIFDDQFSVERPDGSNFTLKIRSTKLEDSAMYFCATLAGATYEQYFGPGTRLTVT.

This chain links TRBV4-3 with TRBJ2-3, with 14 nucleotides matching TRBD2. Germline V gene data show CDR1 as LGHNA and CDR2 as YSLEER. The V gene end was trimmed by 4 bases and the J gene end by 0 bases; junction bases not matched to a gene: 3. The CDR3 is 17 residues long. The chain's CDR3 is CASSPGLAGASTDTQYF. CDR3 bases: TGCGCCAGCAGCCCGGGACTAGCGGGAGCTAGCACAGATACGCAGTATTTT.

This chain links TRBV5-1 with TRBJ2-3; D is perhaps TRBD2 (6 bases). The V gene lost 3 bases and the J gene lost 5 bases, with 16 bases spanning the gap. This CDR3 region has 15 residues. The germline V gene has CDR1 SGHRS and CDR2 YFSETQ. In DNA, the CDR3 is TGCGCCAGCAGCTCCGAACTAGCCGGGAAAGATACGCAGTATTTT. As protein: CASSSELAGKDTQYF.

This clone was detected once. V and J are TRBV28 and TRBJ2-2; D remains ambiguous. Germline CDR1 is MDHEN and CDR2 is SYDVKM. The CDR3 contains 13 residues. V lost 8 bases and J 3 bases, leaving 10 bases between the germline ends. CDR3 coding DNA: TGTGCCAGCGACATGAGTGACACCGGGGAGCTGTTTTTT. Translation: CASDMSDTGELFF.

This chain connects TRBV25-1 to TRBJ2-1; possible D gene TRBD2, 5 bases. CDR3 length: 15 amino acids. The germline V and J ends were trimmed by 6 bases and 4 bases, with 16 bases remaining between them. Germline loops: CDR1 MGHDK, CDR2 SYGVNS. The CDR3 DNA is TGTGCCAGCAGGGCTCAGTCCCGGGATTACAATGAGCAGTTCTTC. It specifies CASRAQSRDYNEQFF.

The chain is built from TRBV27 and TRBJ1-1; a possible D gene is TRBD1 (5 bases). The ends were cut back, 1 base at V and 1 base at J, with 10 bases in the middle. CDR1 MNHEY and CDR2 SMNVEV come from the germline V gene (reference sequence). The CDR3 extends over 15 amino acids. CDR3 nucleotide sequence: TGTGCCAGCAGTTTATTGGGGCAGCGGAACACTGAAGCTTTCTTT. Its protein product is CASSLLGQRNTEAFF.

On this clone itself: The sample holds other DNA sequences that translate to the same CDR3. The rearrangement uses TRBV28 and TRBJ2-3; 7 nucleotides line up with TRBD1. Germline CDR1 is MDHEN and CDR2 is SYDVKM. The CDR3 sequence is 15 residues long. J gave up 1 base and V 6 bases, and 7 bases lay outside the gene matches. The chain's CDR3 is CASSGPGTGTDTQYF. CDR3 bases: TGTGCCAGCAGCGGACCCGGGACAGGCACAGATACGCAGTATTTT.

The chain joins TRBV18 to TRBJ2-2; D uncertain. This CDR3 contains 13 residues. Germline values: CDR1 KGHSH, CDR2 LQKENI. Deletions cut 3 bases from V and 5 bases from J, with 7 bases between. The CDR3 region is CASSPPRTGELFF. CDR3 nucleotides: TGTGCCAGCTCACCCCCTAGGACCGGGGAGCTGTTTTTT. The full variable domain, completed using reference TRBV18 and TRBJ2-2, is NAGVMQNPRHLVRRRGQEARLRCSPMKGHSHVYWYRQLPEEGLKFMVYLQKENIIDESGMPKERFSAEFPKEGPSILRIQQVVRGDSAAYFCASSPPRTGELFFGEGSRLTVL.

The chain uses TRBV10-1 and TRBJ2-2, with a possible D match to TRBD1 (6 bases). Trimming cost V 5 bases and J 4 bases, with 17 bases left between them. CDR1 is WNHNN and CDR2 is SYGVQD in the germline V gene (reference sequence). The length of the CDR3 is 16 residues. CDR3 DNA: TGCGCCAGCAGTCGGGGCAGGGGCGGACCCACCGGGGAGCTGTTTTTT. It encodes CASSRGRGGPTGELFF.

This rearrangement joins TRBV7-6 to TRBJ1-3, with D possibly matching TRBD1 (5 bases). In germline, CDR1 is SGHVS, CDR2 FNYEAQ. Trimming took off 5 bases at V and 0 bases at J, with 17 bases between the two ends. The CDR3 totals 17 residues. The CDR3 protein is CASSRGGGLRSGNTIYF. CDR3 DNA: TGTGCCAGCAGCCGGGGGGGAGGATTGCGCTCTGGAAACACCATATATTTT.

This clone was seen a handful of times. This chain uses TRBV5-4 with TRBJ2-3, with 11 bases that match TRBD2. Germline V gene lookup returns CDR1 SGHNT and CDR2 YYREEE (reference sequence). Losses at the gene ends were 7 bases for V and 4 bases for J; bases not matched to a gene: 8. The CDR3 covers 15 residues. The CDR3 region has the DNA TGTGCCAGCGCGACCTTAGCGGGAGGGGCAGATACGCAGTATTTT. Its translation is CASATLAGGADTQYF.

The J gene is TRBJ2-3, the V gene TRBV28; 7 nucleotides match TRBD2. Germline CDR1 reads MDHEN; CDR2 reads SYDVKM. The trim removed 3 bases at V and 8 bases at J, leaving 8 bases unmatched. This CDR3 is 14 amino acids long. The DNA of the CDR3 is TGTGCCAGCAGTTTCCCAACCAGGGAGGGTACGCAGTATTTT. Protein: CASSFPTREGTQYF.

This sequence joins TRBV4-3 and TRBJ2-3; D might be TRBD2 (5 bases). V lost 0 bases and J lost 0, with 7 bases in between. CDR1 is LGHNA, CDR2 YSLEER, per germline. This CDR3 spans 15 amino acids. CDR3 DNA: TGCGCCAGCAGCCAAGAACGGAGGAGCACAGATACGCAGTATTTT. Translation: CASSQERRSTDTQYF.

The CDR3 DNA sequence: TGTGCCAGCAGGGAGACAGGGGTTGCTGGAAACACCATATATTTT. The encoded protein is CASRETGVAGNTIYF. The chain uses TRBV25-1 and TRBJ1-3; 8 bases agree with TRBD1. From germline, CDR1 is MGHDK and CDR2 SYGVNS. With V trimmed by 6 bases and J by 2 bases, 6 bases remained unmatched. The CDR3 extends over 15 amino acids.